This record looks at one T cell receptor beta chain sequence and its context. Its antigen is not identified. Germline CDR1 reads MNHNS; CDR2 reads SASEGT. V shed 7 bases, J shed 2 bases, and the junction held 7 bases outside the gene matches. The CDR3 runs to 15 residues. Only in-frame clones appear in the TCRdb table, and some are missing; sequencing was by immunoSEQ multiplex PCR. The sample lists around 81,000 clones; more than 80% were seen once. The data are from a study of neoadjuvant anti-PD-1 for oral cavity cancer. For the study at large: Patients without progression got a fourth dose around day 43.

Whole-study findings and limits: Post-nivolumab, blood T cell clonality was significantly elevated in non-responders.

This chain links TRBV6-1 with TRBJ2-3; 9 nucleotides match TRBD2. The TCR was taken from a person aged 35-80 years with oral cavity squamous cell carcinoma. This specimen was PBMCs, taken before nivolumab (anti-PD-1) treatment. Here the CDR3 reads CASITAGGYTDTQYF. DNA for the CDR3: TGTGCCAGCATAACAGCGGGAGGTTACACAGATACGCAGTATTTT.